This entry features one T cell receptor (beta chain) sequence. CDR1 is DFQATT, CDR2 SNEGSKA, per germline (reference sequence). The CDR3 runs 12 residues. The V gene lost 8 bases and the J gene lost 4 bases, with 14 bases spanning the gap. Random hexamers primed reverse transcription of about 0.45 to 1 ug RNA. In TCRdb, the immunoSEQ multiplex PCR reads were re-called with MiXCR into one record per CDR3 protein. The data contain 150,000 to 200,000 distinct CDR3 sequences, roughly 94% of them seen just once; the ten biggest clones take up approximately 0.16%. The sample comes from a study of CD8 T cells in Susac syndrome.

The receptor's source is a human donor with Susac syndrome. This chain uses TRBV20-1 with TRBJ1-2; the D is unclear. The sample taken for sequencing was CD8+ T cells from PBMCs. Written as DNA, the CDR3 is TGCAGTATCCGGACGGAGAGCTATGGCTACACCTTC. This encodes CSIRTESYGYTF.